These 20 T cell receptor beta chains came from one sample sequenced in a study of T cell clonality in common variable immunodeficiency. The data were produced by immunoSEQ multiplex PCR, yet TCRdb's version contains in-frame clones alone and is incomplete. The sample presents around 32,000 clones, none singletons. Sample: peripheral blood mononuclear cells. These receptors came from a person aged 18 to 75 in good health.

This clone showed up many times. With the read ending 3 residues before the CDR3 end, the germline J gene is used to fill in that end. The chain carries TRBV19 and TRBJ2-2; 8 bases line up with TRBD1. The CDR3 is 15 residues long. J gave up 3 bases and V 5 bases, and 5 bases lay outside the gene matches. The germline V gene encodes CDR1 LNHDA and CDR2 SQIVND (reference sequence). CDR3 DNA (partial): TGTGCCAGTAGTCCCTTGGACAGGGACACCGGGGAG. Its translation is CASSPLDRDTGE. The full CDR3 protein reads CASSPLDRDTGELFF.

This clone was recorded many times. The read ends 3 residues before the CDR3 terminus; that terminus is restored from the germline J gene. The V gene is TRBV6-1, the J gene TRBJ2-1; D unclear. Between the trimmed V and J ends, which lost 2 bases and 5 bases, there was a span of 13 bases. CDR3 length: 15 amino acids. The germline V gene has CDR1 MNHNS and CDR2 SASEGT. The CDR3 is CASSELWQKNNEQFF. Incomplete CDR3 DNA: TGTGCCAGCAGTGAACTTTGGCAGAAAAACAATGAG.

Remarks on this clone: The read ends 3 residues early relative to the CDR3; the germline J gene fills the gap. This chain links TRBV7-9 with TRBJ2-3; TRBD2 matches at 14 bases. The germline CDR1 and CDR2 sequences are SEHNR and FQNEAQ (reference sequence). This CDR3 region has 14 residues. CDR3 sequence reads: CASSLGLAGDTQYF. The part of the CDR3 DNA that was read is TGTGCCAGCAGCCTGGGACTAGCGGGAGACACG.

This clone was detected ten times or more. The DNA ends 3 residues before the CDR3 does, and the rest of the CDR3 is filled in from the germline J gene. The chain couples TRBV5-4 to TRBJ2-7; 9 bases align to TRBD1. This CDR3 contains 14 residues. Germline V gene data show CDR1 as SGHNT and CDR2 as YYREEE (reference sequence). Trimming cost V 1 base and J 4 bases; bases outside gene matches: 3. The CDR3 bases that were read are TGTGCCAGCAGCTTGAAACAGGGGGCTTACGAG. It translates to CASSLKQGAYE. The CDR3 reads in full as CASSLKQGAYEQYF.

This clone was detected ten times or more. CDR3 residues: CASSRTGTQETQYF. CDR3 DNA, as far as it was read: TGTGCCAGCAGTCGCACAGGGACACAAGAGACC. The chain has TRBV5-6 and TRBJ2-5, with D perhaps TRBD1 (6 bases). Sequencing ends 3 residues short of the CDR3 end; the germline J gene provides the rest. The CDR3 consists of 14 residues. Trimming shortened V by 5 bases and J by 2 bases, and 13 bases separated the two germline ends. Germline-derived CDR1 and CDR2 are SGHDT and YYEEEE.

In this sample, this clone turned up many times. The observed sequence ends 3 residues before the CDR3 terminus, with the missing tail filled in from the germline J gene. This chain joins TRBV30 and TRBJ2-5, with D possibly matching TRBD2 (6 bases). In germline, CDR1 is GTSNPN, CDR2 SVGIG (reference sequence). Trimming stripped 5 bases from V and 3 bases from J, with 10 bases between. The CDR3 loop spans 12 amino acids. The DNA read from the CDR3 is TGTGCCTGGGGACGGGGGAAAGAGACC. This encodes CAWGRGKET. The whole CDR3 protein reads CAWGRGKETQYF.

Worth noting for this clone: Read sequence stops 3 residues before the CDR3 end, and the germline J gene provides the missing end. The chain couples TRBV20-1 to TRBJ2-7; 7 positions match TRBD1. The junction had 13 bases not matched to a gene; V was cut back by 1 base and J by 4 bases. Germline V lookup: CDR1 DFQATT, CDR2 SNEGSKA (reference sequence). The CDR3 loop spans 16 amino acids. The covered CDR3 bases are TGCAGTGCTAGAGCCGTAGGCAGGGCAGGGGGTTACGAG. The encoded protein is CSARAVGRAGGYE. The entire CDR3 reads CSARAVGRAGGYEQYF.

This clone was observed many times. The CDR3 here is CAWSGEGARNTEAFF. The sequenced part of the CDR3 DNA is TGTGCCTGGAGTGGGGAGGGGGCGAGGAACACTGAA. The V call is TRBV30, the J call TRBJ1-1; 7 bases match TRBD1. The sequenced fragment ends 3 residues before the CDR3 boundary, so the rest is inferred from the germline J gene. The germline V gene has CDR1 GTSNPN and CDR2 SVGIG (reference sequence). The length of the CDR3 is 15 residues. V lost 1 base to trimming and J lost 1 base; unmatched junction nucleotides: 6.

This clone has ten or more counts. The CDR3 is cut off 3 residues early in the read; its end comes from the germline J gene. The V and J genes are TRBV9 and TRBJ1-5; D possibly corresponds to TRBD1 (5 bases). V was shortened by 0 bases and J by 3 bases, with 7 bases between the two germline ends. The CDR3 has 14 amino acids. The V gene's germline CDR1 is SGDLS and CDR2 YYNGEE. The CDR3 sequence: CASSVGGDNQPQHF. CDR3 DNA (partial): TGTGCCAGCAGCGTAGGAGGGGACAATCAGCCC.

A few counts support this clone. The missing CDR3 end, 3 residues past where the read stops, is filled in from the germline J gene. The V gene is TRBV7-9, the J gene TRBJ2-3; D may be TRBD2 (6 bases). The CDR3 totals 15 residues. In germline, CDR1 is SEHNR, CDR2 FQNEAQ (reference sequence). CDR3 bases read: TGTGCCAGCAGCTTGCGTACTTCGGGGGAAGAGACG. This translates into CASSLRTSGEET. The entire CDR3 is CASSLRTSGEETQYF.

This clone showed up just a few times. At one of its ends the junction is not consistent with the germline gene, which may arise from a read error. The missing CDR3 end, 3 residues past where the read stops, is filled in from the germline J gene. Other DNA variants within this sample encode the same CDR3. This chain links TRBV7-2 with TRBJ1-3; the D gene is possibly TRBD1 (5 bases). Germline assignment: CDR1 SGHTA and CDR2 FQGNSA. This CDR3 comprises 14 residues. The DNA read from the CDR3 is TGTGCCAGCAGCCCGAACCTGGGGGGGAACACT. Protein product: CASSPNLGGNT. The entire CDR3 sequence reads CASSPNLGGNTIYF.

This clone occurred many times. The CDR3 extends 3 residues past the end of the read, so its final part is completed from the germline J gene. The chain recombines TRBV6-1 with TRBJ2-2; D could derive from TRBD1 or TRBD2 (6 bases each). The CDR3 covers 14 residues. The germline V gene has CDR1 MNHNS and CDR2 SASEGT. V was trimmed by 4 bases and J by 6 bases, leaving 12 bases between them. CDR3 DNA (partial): TGTGCCAGCAGTGTCGCAGGGGAGGCCGGGGAG. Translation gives CASSVAGEAGE. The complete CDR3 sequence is CASSVAGEAGELFF.

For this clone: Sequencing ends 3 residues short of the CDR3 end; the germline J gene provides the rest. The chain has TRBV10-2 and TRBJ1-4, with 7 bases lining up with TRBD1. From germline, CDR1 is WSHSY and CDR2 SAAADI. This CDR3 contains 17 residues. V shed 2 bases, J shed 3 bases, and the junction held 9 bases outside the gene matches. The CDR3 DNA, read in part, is TGCGCCAGCAGTGAGGGATCCAGGACAGGATCTAATGAAAAA. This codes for CASSEGSRTGSNEK. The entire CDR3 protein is CASSEGSRTGSNEKLFF.

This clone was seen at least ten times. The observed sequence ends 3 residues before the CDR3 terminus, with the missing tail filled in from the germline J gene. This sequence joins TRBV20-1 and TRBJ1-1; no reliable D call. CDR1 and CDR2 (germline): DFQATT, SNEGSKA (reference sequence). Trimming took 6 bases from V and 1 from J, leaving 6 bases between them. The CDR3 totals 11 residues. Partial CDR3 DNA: TGCAGTGCGGCAGGGAACACTGAA. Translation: CSAAGNTE. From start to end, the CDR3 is CSAAGNTEAFF.

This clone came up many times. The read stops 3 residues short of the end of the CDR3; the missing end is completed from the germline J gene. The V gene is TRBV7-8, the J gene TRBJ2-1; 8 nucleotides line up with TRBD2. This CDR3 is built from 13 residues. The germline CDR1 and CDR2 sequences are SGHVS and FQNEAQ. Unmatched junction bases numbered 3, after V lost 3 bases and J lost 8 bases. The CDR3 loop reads CASSLGTRYEQFF. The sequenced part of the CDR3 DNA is TGTGCCAGCAGCTTGGGGACTAGATATGAG.

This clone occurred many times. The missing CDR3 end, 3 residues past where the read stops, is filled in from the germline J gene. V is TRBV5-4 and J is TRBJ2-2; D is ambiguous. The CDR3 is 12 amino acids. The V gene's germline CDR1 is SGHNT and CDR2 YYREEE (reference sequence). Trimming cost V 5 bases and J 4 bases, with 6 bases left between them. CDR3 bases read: TGTGCCAGCAGTTTTCTCACCGGGGAG. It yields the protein CASSFLTGE. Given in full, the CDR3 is CASSFLTGELFF.

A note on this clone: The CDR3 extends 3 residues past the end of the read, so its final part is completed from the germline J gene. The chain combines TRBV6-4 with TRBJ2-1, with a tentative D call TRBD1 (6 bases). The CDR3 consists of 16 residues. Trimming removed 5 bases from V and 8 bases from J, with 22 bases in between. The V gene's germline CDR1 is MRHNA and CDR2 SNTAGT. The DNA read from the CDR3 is TGTGCCAGCAGTCGGGATAGGGCAGGGGAAGGAGATGAG. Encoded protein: CASSRDRAGEGDE. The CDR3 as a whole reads CASSRDRAGEGDEQFF.

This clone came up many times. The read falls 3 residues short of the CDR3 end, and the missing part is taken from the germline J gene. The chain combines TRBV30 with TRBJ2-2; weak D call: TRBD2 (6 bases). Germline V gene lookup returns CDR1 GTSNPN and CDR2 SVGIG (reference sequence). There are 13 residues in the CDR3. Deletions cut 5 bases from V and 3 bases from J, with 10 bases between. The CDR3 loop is CAWGGWYTGELFF. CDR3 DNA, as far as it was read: TGTGCCTGGGGGGGGTGGTACACCGGGGAG.

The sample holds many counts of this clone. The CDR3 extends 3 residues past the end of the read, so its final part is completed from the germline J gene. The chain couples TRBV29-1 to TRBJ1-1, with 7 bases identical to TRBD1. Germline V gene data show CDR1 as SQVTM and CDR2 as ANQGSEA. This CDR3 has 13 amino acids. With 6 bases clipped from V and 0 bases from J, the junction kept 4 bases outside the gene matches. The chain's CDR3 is CSVSGQVNTEAFF. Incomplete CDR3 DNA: TGCAGCGTCTCCGGACAGGTGAACACTGAA.

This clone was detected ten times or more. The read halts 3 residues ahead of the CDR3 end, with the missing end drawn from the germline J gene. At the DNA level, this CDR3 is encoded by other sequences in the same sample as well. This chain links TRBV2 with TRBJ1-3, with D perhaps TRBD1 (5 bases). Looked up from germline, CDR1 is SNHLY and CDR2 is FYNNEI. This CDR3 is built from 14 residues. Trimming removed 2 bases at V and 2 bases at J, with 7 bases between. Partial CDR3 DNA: TGTGCCAGCAGTGAAAGGGGTACTGGAAACACC. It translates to CASSERGTGNT. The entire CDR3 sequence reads CASSERGTGNTIYF. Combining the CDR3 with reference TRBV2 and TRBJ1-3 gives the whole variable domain EPEVTQTPSHQVTQMGQEVILRCVPISNHLYFYWYRQILGQKVEFLVSFYNNEISEKSEIFDDQFSVERPDGSNFTLKIRSTKLEDSAMYFCASSERGTGNTIYFGEGSWLTVV.